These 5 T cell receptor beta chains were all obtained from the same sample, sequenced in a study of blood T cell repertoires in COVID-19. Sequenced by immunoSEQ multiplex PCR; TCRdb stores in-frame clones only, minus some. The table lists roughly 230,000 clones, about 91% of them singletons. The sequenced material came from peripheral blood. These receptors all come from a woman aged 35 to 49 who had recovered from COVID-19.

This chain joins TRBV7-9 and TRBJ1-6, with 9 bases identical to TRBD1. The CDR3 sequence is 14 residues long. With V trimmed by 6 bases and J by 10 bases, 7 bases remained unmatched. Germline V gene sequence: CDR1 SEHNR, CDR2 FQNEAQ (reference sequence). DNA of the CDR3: TGTGCCAGCAGTAGGGGACAGGGAGACTCACCCCTCCACTTT. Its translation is CASSRGQGDSPLHF.

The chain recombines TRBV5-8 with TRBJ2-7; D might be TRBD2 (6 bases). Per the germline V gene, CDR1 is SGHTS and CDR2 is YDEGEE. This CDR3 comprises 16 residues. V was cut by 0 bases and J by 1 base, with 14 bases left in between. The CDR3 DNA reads TGTGCCAGCAGCTTGGGGGCTAGCGCCCGTTCCTACGAGCAGTACGTC. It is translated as CASSLGASARSYEQYV.

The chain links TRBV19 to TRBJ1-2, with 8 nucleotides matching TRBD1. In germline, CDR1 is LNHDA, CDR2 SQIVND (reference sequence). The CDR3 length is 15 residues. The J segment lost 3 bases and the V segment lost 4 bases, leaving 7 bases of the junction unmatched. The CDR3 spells CASSRKTGGDYGYTF. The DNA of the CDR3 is TGTGCCAGTAGTAGAAAAACAGGGGGAGACTATGGCTACACCTTC. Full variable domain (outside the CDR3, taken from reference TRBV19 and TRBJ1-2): DGGITQSPKYLFRKEGQNVTLSCEQNLNHDAMYWYRQDPGQGLRLIYYSQIVNDFQKGDIAEGYSVSREKKESFPLTVTSAQKNPTAFYLCASSRKTGGDYGYTFGSGTRLTVV.

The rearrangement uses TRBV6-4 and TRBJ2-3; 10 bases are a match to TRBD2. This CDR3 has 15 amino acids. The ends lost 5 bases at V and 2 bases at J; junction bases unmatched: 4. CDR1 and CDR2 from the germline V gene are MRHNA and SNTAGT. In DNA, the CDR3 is TGTGCCAGCAGTATCGGGACTAGCGACACAGATACGCAGTATTTT. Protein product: CASSIGTSDTDTQYF.

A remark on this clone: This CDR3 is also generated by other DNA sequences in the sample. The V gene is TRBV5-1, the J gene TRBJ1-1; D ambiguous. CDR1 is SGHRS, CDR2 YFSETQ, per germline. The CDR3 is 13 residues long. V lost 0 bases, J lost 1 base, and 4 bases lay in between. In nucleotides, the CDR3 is TGCGCCAGCAGCTTGGAACAGAACACTGAAGCTTTCTTT. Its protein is CASSLEQNTEAFF.